One sample yielded the 26 T cell receptor beta chains listed below, sequenced in a study of cytomegalovirus exposure and HLA in healthy donors. PCR amplification relied on 60 Vbeta primers (plus 13 Jbeta primers). Method: immunoSEQ multiplex PCR; TCRdb's copy keeps in-frame clones and lacks some. Its table lists about 160,000 clones. The sample taken for sequencing was PBMCs. Receptor source: a woman aged 60 to 75 in good health and CMV-seronegative.

The chain joins TRBV5-1 to TRBJ2-1; 7 bases are a match to TRBD2. CDR1 and CDR2 (germline): SGHRS, YFSETQ. The CDR3 is 18 residues long. Losses at the gene ends were 4 bases for V and 11 bases for J; bases not matched to a gene: 24. The CDR3, as DNA: TGCGCCAGCAGCACCGGACTAGACCTTACAAGCGTTTTGGGAAAGCAGTTCTTC. The encoded protein is CASSTGLDLTSVLGKQFF.

This chain connects TRBV7-9 to TRBJ2-2; 7 nucleotides line up with TRBD2. After removal of 7 bases from V and 2 bases from J, the junction contained 13 bases not matched to a gene. This CDR3 spans 17 amino acids. The germline gives CDR1 SEHNR, CDR2 FQNEAQ (reference sequence). CDR3 nucleotides: TGTGCCAGCAATCCACGTGGGGCGGGGGAAAACACCGGGGAGCTGTTTTTT. Its translation is CASNPRGAGENTGELFF.

This chain uses TRBV4-1 with TRBJ2-5; tentatively, D is TRBD1 (5 bases). CDR1 is MGHRA and CDR2 is YSYEKL in the germline V gene. Trimming stripped 0 bases from V and 5 bases from J, with 16 bases between. The CDR3 is 16 residues long. The CDR3 DNA follows: TGCGCCAGCAGCCAAGATTTTAACAGGCGCAGGGAGACCCAGTACTTC. It encodes CASSQDFNRRRETQYF.

The V and J genes are TRBV10-3 and TRBJ1-2; no clear D. The CDR3 loop spans 14 amino acids. The V gene's germline CDR1 is ENHRY and CDR2 SYGVKD. Trimming shortened V by 8 bases and J by 4 bases, and 17 bases separated the two germline ends. CDR3 sequence (DNA): TGTGCCATCGAGGGCCCGATTATGGGCTATGGCTACACCTTC. It codes for CAIEGPIMGYGYTF.

Note on this clone: One end of the junction fails to match germline, which may point to a read error. This specimen includes other DNA sequences encoding the same CDR3. This chain uses TRBV9 with TRBJ1-4; perhaps TRBD1 as D (6 bases). The CDR3 spans 15 residues. The germline CDR1 and CDR2 sequences are SGDLS and YYNGEE. The chain's CDR3 is CASSRRQASNEKLFF. CDR3 nucleotide sequence: TGCGCCAGCAGCCGTCGACAGGCGTCTAATGAAAAACTGTTTTTT.

The chain employs TRBV5-8 and TRBJ1-5, with TRBD1 identical over 7 bases. V gave up 0 bases and J gave up 4 bases; unmatched junction bases: 4. Germline V lookup: CDR1 SGHTS, CDR2 YDEGEE. The CDR3 runs 15 residues. Here the CDR3 reads CASSLEPRGNQPQHF. CDR3 coding DNA: TGTGCCAGCAGCTTGGAGCCCAGGGGGAATCAGCCCCAGCATTTT.

The V and J genes are TRBV20-1 and TRBJ1-1; D is uncertain. The CDR3 contains 11 residues. Trimming cost V 6 bases and J 3 bases, with 8 bases left between them. Germline V gene sequence: CDR1 DFQATT, CDR2 SNEGSKA (reference sequence). CDR3: CSALEDTEAFF. The CDR3 DNA is TGCAGTGCCCTAGAGGACACTGAAGCTTTCTTT.

The chain has TRBV11-2 and TRBJ1-5, with D maybe TRBD1 (5 bases). The V gene's germline CDR1 is SGHAT and CDR2 FQNNGV. The CDR3 totals 15 residues. V was trimmed by 0 bases and J by 9 bases, leaving 15 bases between them. The CDR3: CASSLDDRPYRPQHF. The CDR3, as DNA: TGTGCCAGCAGCTTAGATGACAGACCCTATCGGCCCCAGCATTTT. The complete variable domain, with remaining parts taken from reference TRBV11-2 and TRBJ1-5, reads EAGVAQSPRYKIIEKRQSVAFWCNPISGHATLYWYQQILGQGPKLLIQFQNNGVVDDSQLPKDRFSAERLKGVDSTLKIQPAKLEDSAVYLCASSLDDRPYRPQHFGDGTRLSIL.

This rearrangement joins TRBV7-2 to TRBJ2-5, with D possibly matching TRBD2 (7 bases). This CDR3 has 18 amino acids. V gave up 5 bases and J gave up 6 bases, with 28 bases separating them. Germline lookup yields CDR1 SGHTA and CDR2 FQGNSA. CDR3 sequence reads: CASSPRRGGGGAEQTQYF. The CDR3 DNA is TGTGCCAGCAGCCCAAGAAGGGGGGGCGGGGGCGCAGAGCAGACCCAGTACTTC.

The genes are TRBV29-1 and TRBJ2-5; D is possibly TRBD2 (8 bases). V was shortened by 4 bases and J by 4 bases, with 13 bases between the two germline ends. The length of the CDR3 is 13 residues. The germline CDR1 and CDR2 sequences are SQVTM and ANQGSEA. The chain's CDR3 is CSVVGGDRETQYF. The CDR3 DNA follows: TGCAGCGTTGTCGGGGGGGACAGAGAGACCCAGTACTTC.

The chain employs TRBV4-2 and TRBJ2-1, with 12 bases matching TRBD2. This CDR3 has 18 residues. The V and J ends lost 3 bases and 1 base, in that order; junction bases with no gene match: 7. Germline CDR1 is LGHNA and CDR2 is YNFKEQ. The CDR3 loop is CASSQATSGSPSYNEQFF. The DNA of the CDR3 is TGTGCCAGCAGCCAGGCGACTAGCGGGAGTCCGTCCTACAATGAGCAGTTCTTC.

This chain joins TRBV27 and TRBJ1-2, with 7 nucleotides matching TRBD1. V was pared by 3 bases and J by 4 bases, with 2 bases of the junction left unmatched. This CDR3 is 13 amino acids long. Germline V gene lookup returns CDR1 MNHEY and CDR2 SMNVEV (reference sequence). CDR3 region: CASSFPGGYGYTF. CDR3 DNA: TGTGCCAGCAGTTTCCCAGGGGGCTATGGCTACACCTTC.

In DNA form, the CDR3 reads TGCGCCAGCAGCCAAGATCCGACAGGGGGAAATGAAAAACTGTTTTTT. Encoded protein: CASSQDPTGGNEKLFF. V gene TRBV4-1 combines with J gene TRBJ1-4; TRBD1 aligns across 9 bases. This CDR3 spans 16 amino acids. Germline trimming cut 0 bases from V and 5 bases from J; bases unmatched to any gene: 4. Germline V lookup: CDR1 MGHRA, CDR2 YSYEKL.

This rearrangement joins TRBV5-4 to TRBJ1-2; 8 bases agree with TRBD1. The CDR3 sequence is 14 residues long. Germline V lookup: CDR1 SGHNT, CDR2 YYREEE (reference sequence). After removal of 1 base from V and 9 bases from J, the junction contained 8 bases not matched to a gene. The CDR3 spells CASSLKTGDRSYTF. The CDR3 coding sequence is TGTGCCAGCAGCTTGAAGACAGGGGATCGTAGCTACACCTTC.

The chain is built from TRBV5-1 and TRBJ2-7; a possible D gene is TRBD1 (5 bases). CDR1 SGHRS and CDR2 YFSETQ come from the germline V gene. This CDR3 contains 18 residues. Trimming shortened V by 0 bases and J by 4 bases, and 23 bases separated the two germline ends. CDR3 sequence reads: CASSLAIVAGRMGYEQYF. Written as DNA, the CDR3 is TGCGCCAGCAGCTTGGCCATTGTGGCAGGGCGTATGGGGTACGAGCAGTACTTC.

The V call is TRBV5-1, the J call TRBJ1-1; possibly TRBD1 for D (5 bases). This CDR3 comprises 13 residues. V lost 0 bases to trimming and J lost 6 bases, with 9 bases between them. Germline lookup yields CDR1 SGHRS and CDR2 YFSETQ. The chain's CDR3 is CASSLVGGAEAFF. In DNA form, the CDR3 reads TGCGCCAGCAGCTTGGTCGGGGGGGCTGAAGCTTTCTTT.

The genes are TRBV5-1 and TRBJ2-7; 12 positions match TRBD2. There are 16 residues in the CDR3. CDR1 SGHRS and CDR2 YFSETQ come from the germline V gene. The V segment lost 5 bases and the J segment 0 bases; nucleotides outside the gene matches: 6. The chain's CDR3 is CASRRGLAGDSYEQYF. The CDR3 nucleotides are TGCGCCAGCAGAAGGGGACTAGCGGGTGACTCCTACGAGCAGTACTTC.

The V gene is TRBV7-9, the J gene TRBJ2-7, with TRBD2 matching over 10 bases. The CDR3 has 15 residues. Germline CDR1 is SEHNR and CDR2 is FQNEAQ (reference sequence). J was trimmed by 2 bases and V by 4 bases; bases with no gene match: 5. Here the CDR3 reads CASSSVLAGTYEQYF. Here the CDR3 DNA reads TGTGCCAGCAGCTCAGTACTAGCGGGAACCTACGAGCAGTACTTC. Combining the CDR3 with reference TRBV7-9 and TRBJ2-7 gives the whole variable domain DTGVSQNPRHKITKRGQNVTFRCDPISEHNRLYWYRQTLGQGPEFLTYFQNEAQLEKSRLLSDRFSAERPKGSFSTLEIQRTEQGDSAMYLCASSSVLAGTYEQYFGPGTRLTVT.

V gene TRBV6-5 combines with J gene TRBJ1-2; a weak D match, TRBD1 (6 bases). Germline lookup yields CDR1 MNHEY and CDR2 SVGAGI. Trimming pared 6 bases from V and 5 bases from J, leaving 10 bases between. This CDR3 comprises 12 residues. In DNA, the CDR3 is TGTGCCAGCAGCCCGAGGGGGTATGGCTACACCTTC. Amino acid sequence: CASSPRGYGYTF.

For this clone: One end of the junction does not line up with germline, which may come from a read error. The CDR3 sequence is CVEGEGQETQYF. In DNA form, the CDR3 reads TGCGTGGAGGGGGAGGGCCAAGAGACCCAGTACTTC. This chain joins TRBV9 and TRBJ2-5; tentatively, D is TRBD2 (7 bases). CDR3 length: 12 residues. Looked up from germline, CDR1 is SGDLS and CDR2 is YYNGEE.

This sequence joins TRBV10-2 and TRBJ2-3; D possibly corresponds to TRBD2 (6 bases). CDR1 and CDR2 (germline): WSHSY, SAAADI. CDR3 length: 15 amino acids. Trimming took off 6 bases at V and 2 bases at J, with 15 bases between the two ends. CDR3 region: CASREVADLTDTQYF. The CDR3, as DNA: TGCGCCAGCAGGGAAGTAGCGGATCTCACAGATACGCAGTATTTT.

V usage is TRBV12-5 and J usage is TRBJ1-2, with D possibly TRBD1 on 5 matching bases. Germline V lookup: CDR1 LGHNT, CDR2 FRNRAP. Trimming pared 3 bases from V and 4 bases from J, leaving 15 bases between. The CDR3 covers 15 residues. In DNA form, the CDR3 reads TGTGCTAGTGGTTTATCCCTGGGGGGGTTCTATGGCTACACCTTC. Translation gives CASGLSLGGFYGYTF.

In regard to this clone: This sample includes further DNA sequences coding for the same CDR3. V usage is TRBV7-8 and J usage is TRBJ1-2; D ambiguous. The germline V gene encodes CDR1 SGHVS and CDR2 FQNEAQ. The CDR3 contains 13 residues. V was cut by 5 bases and J by 7 bases, with 14 bases left in between. In DNA, the CDR3 is TGTGCCAGCAGCGCCCTGGGCTTCTTTGGCTACACCTTC. The encoded protein is CASSALGFFGYTF.

The rearrangement uses TRBV5-4 and TRBJ1-1; D remains ambiguous. Trimming cost V 4 bases and J 5 bases, with 9 bases left between them. CDR1 and CDR2 (germline): SGHNT, YYREEE (reference sequence). The CDR3 is 12 residues long. The CDR3 sequence is CASSRRGTEAFF. CDR3 nucleotide sequence: TGTGCCAGCAGCAGGCGAGGGACTGAAGCTTTCTTT. Filled out from reference TRBV5-4 and TRBJ1-1, the complete variable domain reads ETGVTQSPTHLIKTRGQQVTLRCSSQSGHNTVSWYQQALGQGPQFIFQYYREEENGRGNFPPRFSGLQFPNYSSELNVNALELDDSALYLCASSRRGTEAFFGQGTRLTVV.

The DNA of the CDR3 is TGCGCCAGCAGCCTGACAGGGGATAGCAATCAGCCCCAGCATTTT. This sequence encodes CASSLTGDSNQPQHF. The J gene is TRBJ1-5, the V gene TRBV5-1; 8 positions match TRBD1. The CDR3 extends over 15 amino acids. Germline CDR1 and CDR2: SGHRS and YFSETQ. J gave up 0 bases and V 4 bases, and 3 bases lay outside the gene matches.

The gene calls are TRBV6-5 and TRBJ1-2; D is unresolved. Germline assignment: CDR1 MNHEY and CDR2 SVGAGI. V lost 7 bases and J lost 7, with 19 bases in between. This CDR3 is built from 14 residues. In DNA, the CDR3 is TGTGCCAGCACACGACTAACTACACCATCTGGCTACACCTTC. It is translated as CASTRLTTPSGYTF.